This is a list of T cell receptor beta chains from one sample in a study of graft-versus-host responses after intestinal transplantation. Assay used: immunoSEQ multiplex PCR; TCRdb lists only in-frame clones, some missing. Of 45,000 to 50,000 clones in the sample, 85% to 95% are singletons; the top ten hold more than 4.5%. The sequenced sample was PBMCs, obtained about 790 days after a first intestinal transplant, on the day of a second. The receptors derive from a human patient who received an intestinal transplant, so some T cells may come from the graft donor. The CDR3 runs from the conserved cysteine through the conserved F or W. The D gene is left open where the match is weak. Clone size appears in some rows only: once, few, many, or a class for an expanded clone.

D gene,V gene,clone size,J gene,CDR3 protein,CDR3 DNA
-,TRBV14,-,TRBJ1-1,CASWGGKAFF,TGTGCCAGCTGGGGGGGGAAAGCTTTCTTT
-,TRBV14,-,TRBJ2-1,CASSRRTVYNEQFF,TGTGCCAGCAGCCGTCGGACAGTCTACAATGAGCAGTTCTTC
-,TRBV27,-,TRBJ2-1,CASSLSGQGRKKQFF,TGTGCCAGCAGTTTATCGGGCCAGGGGAGGAAAAAGCAGTTCTTC
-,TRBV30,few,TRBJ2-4,CAWLQGGNIQYF,TGTGCCTGGTTGCAGGGTGGAAACATTCAGTACTTC
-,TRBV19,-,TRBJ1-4,CASKRGNEKLFF,TGTGCCAGCAAGAGGGGGAATGAAAAACTGTTTTTT
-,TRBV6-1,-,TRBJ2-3,CASTESLSVDTQYF,TGTGCCAGCACCGAATCCCTTTCGGTAGATACGCAGTATTTT
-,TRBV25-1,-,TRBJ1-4,CASSSGGSVYEKLFF,TGTGCCAGCAGTAGCGGGGGGAGTGTCTATGAAAAACTGTTTTTT
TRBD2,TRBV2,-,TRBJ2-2,CASSDGLAGGGELFF,TGTGCCAGCAGTGACGGACTAGCCGGTGGCGGGGAGCTGTTTTTT
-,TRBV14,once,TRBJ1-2,CASSPSIGTNYGYTF,TGTGCCAGCAGCCCAAGTATTGGGACGAACTATGGCTACACCTTC
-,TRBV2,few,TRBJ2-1,CASSPPSLHEQFF,TGTGCCAGCAGTCCACCAAGCCTGCATGAGCAGTTCTTC
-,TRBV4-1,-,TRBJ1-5,CASSQEHESNQPQHF,TGCGCCAGCAGCCAAGAACACGAGTCGAATCAGCCCCAGCATTTT